These 23 T cell receptor beta chains came from one sample sequenced in a study of T cell responses to AZD1222 COVID-19 vaccine. The protocol was immunoSEQ multiplex PCR, while the TCRdb copy is restricted to in-frame clones and leaves out a portion. The table shows 57,000 or so clones, with about 74% occurring only once. The sample consisted of peripheral blood, taken on day 0 of AZD1222 vaccination. The receptors stem from an adult in good health.

The V gene is TRBV5-5, the J gene TRBJ2-1; maybe TRBD1 (6 bases). Germline V gene sequence: CDR1 SGHKS, CDR2 YYEKEE (reference sequence). The CDR3 is 15 amino acids. With 4 bases removed from V and 3 bases from J, the gap between germline ends came to 14 bases. As DNA, the CDR3 is TGTGCCAGCAGCCCACGGGACATCTTCTACAATGAGCAGTTCTTC. Its protein is CASSPRDIFYNEQFF. Looking up the rest from reference TRBV5-5 and TRBJ2-1 gives the full variable domain: DAGVTQSPTHLIKTRGQQVTLRCSPISGHKSVSWYQQVLGQGPQFIFQYYEKEERGRGNFPDRFSARQFPNYSSELNVNALLLGDSALYLCASSPRDIFYNEQFFGPGTRLTVL.

This clone showed up just a few times. V gene TRBV6-5 combines with J gene TRBJ2-5, with 9 bases identical to TRBD2. V was clipped by 0 bases and J by 7 bases; unmatched bases: 9. This CDR3 has 16 residues. Germline V lookup: CDR1 MNHEY, CDR2 SVGAGI. The CDR3 is CASSYSRGGETGTQYF. The CDR3, as DNA: TGTGCCAGCAGTTACTCGCGGGGGGGTGAGACGGGGACCCAGTACTTC.

This clone was seen more than once but under ten times. DNA of the CDR3: TGTGCCAGCAGCCACTCGACAGGGGTATACTTC. This translates into CASSHSTGVYF. The chain employs TRBV7-9 and TRBJ2-5; 8 nucleotides align to TRBD1. The CDR3 covers 11 residues. Unmatched junction bases numbered 7, after V lost 5 bases and J lost 14 bases. Germline CDR1 is SEHNR and CDR2 is FQNEAQ (reference sequence).

The chain recombines TRBV4-3 with TRBJ2-1; TRBD2 matches 11 bases. In germline, CDR1 is LGHNA, CDR2 YSLEER. V dropped 5 bases and J dropped 3; count of bases not matched to a gene: 6. This CDR3 comprises 16 residues. The CDR3 loop reads CASSYSGTSGYNEQFF. The CDR3 bases are TGCGCCAGCAGCTACTCCGGGACTAGCGGCTACAATGAGCAGTTCTTC.

This chain uses TRBV28 with TRBJ2-7, with a weak D call TRBD1 (5 bases). The CDR3 length is 15 residues. V was clipped by 2 bases and J by 3 bases, with 14 bases between them. Germline values: CDR1 MDHEN, CDR2 SYDVKM. The CDR3 sequence is CASSLLQGSGYEQYF. DNA of the CDR3: TGTGCCAGCAGTTTACTCCAGGGATCTGGCTACGAGCAGTACTTC. Full variable domain (outside the CDR3, taken from reference TRBV28 and TRBJ2-7): DVKVTQSSRYLVKRTGEKVFLECVQDMDHENMFWYRQDPGLGLRLIYFSYDVKMKEKGDIPEGYSVSREKKERFSLILESASTNQTSMYLCASSLLQGSGYEQYFGPGTRLTVT.

By share, this clone ranks as medium-sized. J is TRBJ2-1 and V is TRBV4-3; D is ambiguous. V lost 0 bases and J 1 base, leaving 10 bases between the germline ends. Germline V gene data show CDR1 as LGHNA and CDR2 as YSLEER. The CDR3 contains 16 residues. The CDR3 sequence is CASSQDYAGSYNEQFF. CDR3 DNA: TGCGCCAGCAGCCAAGATTATGCCGGTTCCTACAATGAGCAGTTCTTC.

This clone was counted between two and nine times. The V gene is TRBV2, the J gene TRBJ1-5; D remains ambiguous. The ends were cut back, 7 bases at V and 0 bases at J, with 7 bases in the middle. The CDR3 contains 13 residues. Germline lookup yields CDR1 SNHLY and CDR2 FYNNEI. The DNA of the CDR3 is TGTGCCAGCACGGCATATAGCAATCAGCCCCAGCATTTT. Amino acid sequence: CASTAYSNQPQHF.

V and J are TRBV12-3 or TRBV12-4 and TRBJ2-3; the match to TRBD1 covers 7 bases. The V gene end was trimmed by 5 bases and the J gene end by 9 bases; junction bases not matched to a gene: 5. The CDR3 is 12 residues long. The DNA for the CDR3 is TGTGCCAGCAGTGGACCGACAGGGACGCAGTATTTT. This sequence encodes CASSGPTGTQYF.

The gene calls are TRBV9 and TRBJ2-7; a weak D match, TRBD1 (6 bases). V lost 4 bases and J 0 bases, leaving 11 bases between the germline ends. The CDR3 runs 14 residues. The germline CDR1 and CDR2 sequences are SGDLS and YYNGEE. The CDR3 sequence: CASSLRQDSYEQYF. In DNA, the CDR3 is TGTGCCAGCAGCCTTCGACAGGACTCCTACGAGCAGTACTTC.

The chain joins TRBV11-3 to TRBJ2-3, with D uncertain. Germline V gene sequence: CDR1 SGHNT, CDR2 YENEEA. The CDR3 is 15 amino acids. Trimming cost V 1 base and J 5 bases, with 13 bases left between them. The CDR3: CASSLGGSFGDTQYF. The CDR3 coding sequence is TGTGCCAGCAGCTTAGGGGGTAGCTTTGGAGATACGCAGTATTTT.

The chain is built from TRBV6-5 and TRBJ2-1, with a possible D match to TRBD1 (5 bases). The ends were cut back, 1 base at V and 8 bases at J, with 12 bases in the middle. The CDR3 spans 14 residues. The V gene's germline CDR1 is MNHEY and CDR2 SVGAGI. The CDR3 loop is CASSYLGAADEQFF. CDR3 DNA sequence: TGTGCCAGCAGTTACTTAGGGGCAGCTGATGAGCAGTTCTTC.

The J gene is TRBJ1-2, the V gene TRBV12-3 or TRBV12-4; maybe TRBD1 (5 bases). This CDR3 has 13 residues. The ends were cut back, 3 bases at V and 4 bases at J, with 9 bases in the middle. The CDR3 loop is CASSFRAGYGYTF. DNA for the CDR3: TGTGCCAGCAGTTTCAGGGCTGGCTATGGCTACACCTTC.

V usage is TRBV19 and J usage is TRBJ1-5; TRBD1 aligns across 7 bases. After removal of 11 bases from V and 5 bases from J, the junction contained 6 bases not matched to a gene. CDR1 and CDR2 (germline): LNHDA, SQIVND (reference sequence). The CDR3 totals 12 residues. The chain's CDR3 is CALQGRDQPQHF. CDR3 coding DNA: TGTGCCTTACAGGGGAGGGATCAGCCCCAGCATTTT.

V usage is TRBV14 and J usage is TRBJ1-1; D gene ambiguous. Trimming shortened V by 0 bases and J by 3 bases, and 5 bases separated the two germline ends. This CDR3 spans 13 amino acids. Germline CDR1 is SGHDN and CDR2 is FVKESK. CDR3 in DNA: TGTGCCAGCAGCCAAGAATTGTACACTGAAGCTTTCTTT. Translation: CASSQELYTEAFF.

This clone was recorded once. The chain has TRBV3-1 (or the pseudogene TRBV3-2) and TRBJ2-3; 13 bases align to TRBD2. With 1 base clipped from V and 9 bases from J, the junction kept 7 bases outside the gene matches. The CDR3 has 16 residues. Germline CDR1 LGHDT, CDR2 YNNKEL (reference sequence). The CDR3 DNA sequence: TGTGCCAGCAGCCAAGTACCCGGGACTAGCGGGACAACGCAGTATTTT. Its protein is CASSQVPGTSGTTQYF.

CDR3 coding DNA: TGTGCCAGCAGTTTCTCCGGGATTGGGAACACTGAAGCTTTCTTT. Translated, it gives CASSFSGIGNTEAFF. J is TRBJ1-1 and V is TRBV27; no definite D call. Germline-derived CDR1 and CDR2 are MNHEY and SMNVEV (reference sequence). Trimming took 3 bases from V and 1 from J, leaving 12 bases between them. The CDR3 is made up of 15 amino acids.

This clone was seen a single time. The chain has TRBV12-3 or TRBV12-4 and TRBJ1-3, with 7 bases aligning to TRBD1. This CDR3 is built from 13 residues. J lost 4 bases, V lost 6 bases, and 3 bases had no gene match. In DNA, the CDR3 is TGTGCCAGCAGATGGGGACAGGGAAACACCATATATTTT. This translates into CASRWGQGNTIYF.

This chain links TRBV10-2 with TRBJ1-6, with 7 positions matching TRBD1. The germline V gene encodes CDR1 WSHSY and CDR2 SAAADI. J lost 5 bases, V lost 5 bases, and 6 bases had no gene match. This CDR3 has 15 amino acids. CDR3 bases: TGCGCCAGCAGTTATTCAGGGGGAGATAATTCACCCCTCCACTTT. Protein product: CASSYSGGDNSPLHF.

This rearrangement joins TRBV7-2 to TRBJ2-3; 14 bases line up with TRBD2. Germline assignment: CDR1 SGHTA and CDR2 FQGNSA. Losses at the gene ends were 5 bases for V and 6 bases for J; bases not matched to a gene: 13. This CDR3 has 18 residues. The CDR3 protein is CASSPSQGGTSGGDTQYF. Here the CDR3 DNA reads TGTGCCAGCAGCCCGTCCCAGGGGGGGACTAGCGGGGGTGATACGCAGTATTTT.

V is TRBV19 and J is TRBJ2-2; 8 nucleotides align to TRBD2. Germline CDR1 reads LNHDA; CDR2 reads SQIVND (reference sequence). The CDR3 has 15 amino acids. Losses at the gene ends were 5 bases for V and 8 bases for J; bases not matched to a gene: 10. For the CDR3, the DNA is TGTGCCAGTAGTGGGGCCGGGACTAGACTAGGGGAGCTGTTTTTT. This translates into CASSGAGTRLGELFF.

This chain uses TRBV5-1 with TRBJ1-6; D gene uncertain. Germline values: CDR1 SGHRS, CDR2 YFSETQ. The CDR3 is 15 amino acids. The ends were cut back, 6 bases at V and 8 bases at J, with 18 bases in the middle. The CDR3 coding sequence is TGCGCCAGCAACCCCTCCGGCCGGTCGGATTCACCCCTCCACTTT. Protein sequence: CASNPSGRSDSPLHF.

This chain joins TRBV19 and TRBJ1-1; unclear D gene. CDR3 length equals 13 residues. Germline lookup yields CDR1 LNHDA and CDR2 SQIVND (reference sequence). V was pared by 1 base and J by 0 bases, with 3 bases between. The CDR3 here is CASSIALNTEAFF. As DNA, the CDR3 is TGTGCCAGTAGTATAGCTCTGAACACTGAAGCTTTCTTT.

This chain uses TRBV29-1 with TRBJ1-3; D is uncertain. V lost 0 bases to trimming and J lost 6 bases, with 9 bases between them. Germline V gene lookup returns CDR1 SQVTM and CDR2 ANQGSEA. This CDR3 comprises 13 residues. CDR3 loop: CSVEDLQLNTIYF. CDR3 DNA sequence: TGCAGCGTTGAAGATCTTCAGTTAAACACCATATATTTT.